The sequence of this TCR beta chain was determined in a study of blood T cell repertoires in COVID-19. Study at large: There were acute and convalescent COVID-19 samples, and they came from the United States, Italy and Spain.

Original handling: Amplified reference gene primers provided the basis for estimating nucleated cell counts. Data came from immunoSEQ multiplex PCR; TCRdb stores just in-frame clones and leaves some out. That table furnishes V, J and clone size, whereas the DNA furnished D and trimming. The top ten clones hold about 7.6% of a sample with about 360,000 clones, about 88% of them seen once. While infection was still active, Seattle patients were enrolled and then followed longitudinally. V gave up 7 bases and J gave up 4 bases; unmatched junction bases: 10. CDR3 size: 15 residues. The germline gives CDR1 SGHRS, CDR2 YFSETQ.

The sequence came from a woman between 55 and 75 years old with COVID-19, enrolled during active disease. Sample: peripheral blood. V is TRBV5-1 and J is TRBJ1-2; 10 bases fit TRBD1. The CDR3 loop reads CASAQGTGDSYGYTF. DNA for the CDR3: TGCGCCAGCGCCCAGGGGACAGGGGATTCCTATGGCTACACCTTC. The full variable domain, rest sourced from reference TRBV5-1 and TRBJ1-2, is KAGVTQTPRYLIKTRGQQVTLSCSPISGHRSVSWYQQTPGQGLQFLFEYFSETQRNKGNFPGRFSGRQFSNSRSEMNVSTLELGDSALYLCASAQGTGDSYGYTFGSGTRLTVV.